This T cell receptor beta chain was documented in a study of shared clonotypes between healthy human individuals. V was clipped by 2 bases and J by 3 bases; unmatched bases: 4. This CDR3 is 14 amino acids long. Germline V gene sequence: CDR1 MNHNS, CDR2 SASEGT. General study findings and limits: An anticipated effect of sequencing depth on clonotype sharing among donors was recognized.

The assay was immunoSEQ multiplex PCR, and TCRdb's table has in-frame clones only and misses some. The table includes just under 95,000 clones, 68% detected once. This clone was detected once. Its antigen is as yet unknown. The V and J genes are TRBV6-1 and TRBJ2-7, with 7 positions matching TRBD2. The source is a young man in good health. The specimen was memory CD8+ T cells sorted from blood. Indicated subset: CD45RO+ cells pooled with CCR7-negative TemRA cells. CDR3 loop: CASSELGGSYEQYF. CDR3 bases: TGTGCCAGCAGTGAATTGGGAGGGAGCTACGAGCAGTACTTC.